What follows are 24 T cell receptor beta chains derived from one specimen sequenced in a study of molecular identifiers for immune sequencing clone quantification. TCRdb reprocessed the PCR reads via MiXCR and lists one record per CDR3 protein. The table lists tens of thousands of distinct CDR3 sequences, approximately 22% of them singletons. What was sequenced was naive CD8+ T cells from blood, with Jurkat cell RNA spiked in. Subset indicated: FACS-sorted CD8+CD4-CCR7+CD45RA+ naive T cells. These receptors all stem from a human donor in good health. Some libraries in this study had Jurkat cell RNA spiked in.

This clonotype came up a few times. The chain links TRBV6-5 to TRBJ2-7, with TRBD1 identical over 11 bases. The CDR3 contains 15 residues. The germline gives CDR1 MNHEY, CDR2 SVGAGI. V trimming: 4 bases; J trimming: 0 bases; junction bases outside the gene matches: 2. CDR3 amino acids: CASSSDRGPSYEQYF. DNA of the CDR3: TGTGCCAGCAGTTCGGACAGGGGGCCCTCCTACGAGCAGTACTTC.

The sample holds a few counts of this clonotype. The chain joins TRBV27 to TRBJ2-1; the D gene could be TRBD1 or TRBD2 (5 bases each). This CDR3 has 14 amino acids. V was trimmed by 6 bases and J by 3 bases, leaving 12 bases between them. Germline V CDR1 and CDR2: MNHEY, SMNVEV (reference sequence). The CDR3 region has the DNA TGTGCCAGCAGAGGGTTGGGGGTCTACAATGAGCAGTTCTTC. Protein product: CASRGLGVYNEQFF.

About this clonotype itself: With a much larger clone just one base away, this may be a read error. The V gene is TRBV7-9, the J gene TRBJ2-1; 8 bases align to TRBD2. Germline loops: CDR1 SEHNR, CDR2 FQNEAQ (reference sequence). Trimming at V came to 4 bases and at J to 10 bases, leaving 9 bases not matched to a gene. The CDR3 covers 14 residues. The CDR3 loop is CASSSLRVAGEQFF. The CDR3 region has the DNA TGTGCCAGCAGCTCTTTGAGGGTAGCGGGGGAGCAGTTCTTC.

The rearrangement joins TRBV6-1 to TRBJ1-2; a possible D gene is TRBD1 (6 bases). Germline V gene lookup returns CDR1 MNHNS and CDR2 SASEGT. This CDR3 is built from 16 residues. V was shortened by 6 bases and J by 1 base, with 18 bases between the two germline ends. As DNA, the CDR3 is TGTGCCAGCAGCTTCCTCGGGGGGGCAGTTAACTATGGCTACACCTTC. Its protein product is CASSFLGGAVNYGYTF.

This clonotype was found a few times. The rearrangement joins TRBV12-3 or TRBV12-4 to TRBJ1-5; no firm D call. V shed 6 bases and J shed 0 bases, with 9 bases lying between them. The CDR3 has 14 amino acids. CDR3 DNA: TGTGCCAGCAGCCCGACTTATAGCAATCAGCCCCAGCATTTT. Protein product: CASSPTYSNQPQHF.

This clonotype was seen only once. The conserved phenylalanine or tryptophan is not found at the CDR3 terminus, so this likely reflects a read error. CDR3 region: CSAIPLQLDSNEPKQPQHS. In DNA, the CDR3 is TGCAGTGCTATTCCCCTTCAACTCGACAGCAATGAACCCAAACAGCCCCAGCATTCT. This chain connects TRBV20-1 to TRBJ1-5, with D tentatively TRBD1 (5 bases). The CDR3 has 19 amino acids. CDR1 is DFQATT, CDR2 SNEGSKA, per germline (reference sequence). The V gene lost 4 bases and the J gene lost 7 bases, with 32 bases spanning the gap.

This clonotype was detected once. A single base separates this from a much larger clone, so it may be a read error. V gene TRBV6-5 combines with J gene TRBJ2-2, with D perhaps TRBD2 (5 bases). The germline gives CDR1 MNHEY, CDR2 SVGAGI. The CDR3 runs to 17 residues. The CDR3 reads CASSPTDASTKAGELLF. The CDR3 DNA reads as TGTGCCAGCAGCCCCACGGACGCCTCTACCAAGGCCGGGGAGCTGCTTTTT.

This clonotype appeared many times. This chain links TRBV6-5 with TRBJ1-1; a weak D match, TRBD1 (6 bases). Germline CDR1 is MNHEY and CDR2 is SVGAGI. The CDR3 spans 21 residues. The V end lost 1 base, the J end lost 1 base, and 28 bases lay between the germline ends. The CDR3 reads CASSYLPPNPGTRGKNTEAFF. In DNA form, the CDR3 reads TGTGCCAGCAGTTACTTACCACCAAACCCCGGGACTAGGGGGAAGAACACTGAAGCTTTCTTT.

This clonotype was seen repeatedly, ten times or more. The chain carries TRBV10-3 and TRBJ1-2; D gene ambiguous. The CDR3 is made up of 13 amino acids. The germline V and J ends were trimmed by 9 bases and 0 bases, with 11 bases remaining between them. Germline assignment: CDR1 ENHRY and CDR2 SYGVKD. Here the CDR3 reads CAIKAGPNYGYTF. CDR3 nucleotides: TGTGCCATAAAAGCCGGGCCTAACTATGGCTACACCTTC.

V gene TRBV5-5 combines with J gene TRBJ2-2, with D unclear. Germline V gene data show CDR1 as SGHKS and CDR2 as YYEKEE (reference sequence). There are 17 residues in the CDR3. V gave up 0 bases and J gave up 1 base, with 13 bases separating them. DNA of the CDR3: TGTGCCAGCAGCTTGGCGTCAATTACTCAGAACACCGGGGAGCTGTTTTTT. Translation: CASSLASITQNTGELFF.

The V call is TRBV13, the J call TRBJ2-5, with TRBD1 as a possible D gene (6 bases). The V end was cut by 7 bases, the J end by 1 base, with 13 bases between. The CDR3 consists of 14 residues. Germline CDR1 is PRHDT and CDR2 is FYEKMQ (reference sequence). CDR3 DNA: TGTGCCAGCAACTTGGGGGCCAGCCAAGAGACCCAGTACTTC. Protein sequence: CASNLGASQETQYF.

The CDR3 DNA is TGCAGCGCTTGGACAGCCCCGGTTGGCGATGAGCAGTTCTTC. This sequence encodes CSAWTAPVGDEQFF. The chain recombines TRBV29-1 with TRBJ2-1; D perhaps matches TRBD1 (6 bases). This CDR3 comprises 14 residues. V lost 7 bases and J 8 bases, leaving 21 bases between the germline ends. Germline V gene data show CDR1 as SQVTM and CDR2 as ANQGSEA.

In this sample, this clonotype turned up many times. V and J are TRBV10-3 and TRBJ2-7; D remains ambiguous. Germline V gene sequence: CDR1 ENHRY, CDR2 SYGVKD. V lost 7 bases to trimming and J lost 5 bases, with 18 bases between them. The CDR3 totals 14 residues. The CDR3 protein is CAIKSLGPGDEQYF. Written as DNA, the CDR3 is TGTGCCATCAAATCTCTTGGACCGGGCGACGAGCAGTACTTC.

This rearrangement joins TRBV27 to TRBJ2-3, with 9 bases aligning to TRBD2. Unmatched junction bases numbered 5, after V lost 1 base and J lost 6 bases. CDR3 length: 15 amino acids. The germline CDR1 and CDR2 sequences are MNHEY and SMNVEV (reference sequence). The CDR3, as DNA: TGTGCCAGCAGTTTATGGGGGCGGGGGGGGGATACGCAGTATTTT. Its protein product is CASSLWGRGGDTQYF.

With regard to this clonotype: The final CDR3 position lacks the conserved phenylalanine or tryptophan, pointing to a likely read error. V gene TRBV29-1 combines with J gene TRBJ2-7; D call uncertain. With 2 bases removed from V and 2 bases from J, the gap between germline ends came to 19 bases. There are 16 residues in the CDR3. Germline CDR1 and CDR2: SQVTM and ANQGSEA. The CDR3 here is CSVEFLPPGRPYEQYS. The CDR3 DNA follows: TGCAGCGTTGAATTTTTACCGCCAGGCCGCCCCTACGAGCAGTACTCC.

This clonotype was seen ten or more times. The chain combines TRBV6-5 with TRBJ2-2; no clear D. The CDR3 totals 11 residues. V was clipped by 7 bases and J by 4 bases, with 4 bases between them. Germline V gene data show CDR1 as MNHEY and CDR2 as SVGAGI. Here the CDR3 DNA reads TGTGCCAGCACATCCACCGGGGAGCTGTTTTTT. It is translated as CASTSTGELFF.

This clonotype was observed many times. The chain links TRBV20-1 to TRBJ2-7; TRBD2 matches at 9 bases. Germline CDR1 reads DFQATT; CDR2 reads SNEGSKA (reference sequence). This CDR3 spans 15 amino acids. Trimming cost V 6 bases and J 2 bases; bases outside gene matches: 11. The CDR3 is CSAPSLSGGPYEQYF. The CDR3, as DNA: TGCAGTGCCCCAAGCCTTAGCGGGGGACCCTACGAGCAGTACTTC.

The sample holds a few counts of this clonotype. The chain is built from TRBV28 and TRBJ2-2; no firm D call. From germline, CDR1 is MDHEN and CDR2 SYDVKM. The CDR3 contains 16 residues. The germline V and J ends were trimmed by 2 bases and 0 bases, with 10 bases remaining between them. The DNA for the CDR3 is TGTGCCAGCAGTTTAACCGTTTCAACGAACACCGGGGAGCTGTTTTTT. Residues: CASSLTVSTNTGELFF.

The chain couples TRBV6-5 to TRBJ2-3; TRBD1 matches at 8 bases. The germline gives CDR1 MNHEY, CDR2 SVGAGI. V was pared by 5 bases and J by 1 base, with 5 bases of the junction left unmatched. The CDR3 is made up of 15 amino acids. As DNA, the CDR3 is TGTGCCAGCAGTGGTCAGGGGGCAGGCACAGATACGCAGTATTTT. Translating it yields CASSGQGAGTDTQYF.

This clonotype came up once. This chain joins TRBV6-2 or TRBV6-3 and TRBJ2-3; D is unclear. V lost 0 bases to trimming and J lost 6 bases, with 16 bases between them. The CDR3 spans 16 residues. Germline-derived CDR1 and CDR2 are MNHEY and SVGEGT. The CDR3 DNA sequence: TGTGCCAGCAGTTACTCGATTTCCCAGATAAGGGATACGCAGTATTTT. It encodes CASSYSISQIRDTQYF.

This clonotype was observed many times. V usage is TRBV5-6 and J usage is TRBJ1-3, with D perhaps TRBD1 (6 bases). The CDR3 spans 15 residues. The V end was cut by 0 bases, the J end by 2 bases, with 9 bases between. Germline V CDR1 and CDR2: SGHDT, YYEEEE. As DNA, the CDR3 is TGTGCCAGCAGCTTGGACAGGGAGCCTGGAAACACCATATATTTT. Its translation: CASSLDREPGNTIYF. Filled out from reference TRBV5-6 and TRBJ1-3, the complete variable domain reads DAGVTQSPTHLIKTRGQQVTLRCSPKSGHDTVSWYQQALGQGPQFIFQYYEEEERQRGNFPDRFSGHQFPNYSSELNVNALLLGDSALYLCASSLDREPGNTIYFGEGSWLTVV.

This clonotype was recorded many times. The chain uses TRBV27 and TRBJ1-3; TRBD1 matches 8 bases. V dropped 5 bases and J dropped 2; count of bases not matched to a gene: 2. The CDR3 has 14 residues. The V gene's germline CDR1 is MNHEY and CDR2 SMNVEV (reference sequence). The CDR3 DNA reads TGTGCCAGCAGTCCACAGGGGGCTGGAAACACCATATATTTT. This sequence encodes CASSPQGAGNTIYF.

In this sample, this clonotype turned up many times. The chain has TRBV6-5 and TRBJ2-3; the D is unclear. The CDR3 runs 17 residues. The germline V gene has CDR1 MNHEY and CDR2 SVGAGI. The V end lost 0 bases, the J end lost 0 bases, and 13 bases lay between the germline ends. CDR3 amino acids: CASSYSRWYSSTDTQYF. The CDR3 DNA sequence: TGTGCCAGCAGTTACTCACGCTGGTACTCTAGCACAGATACGCAGTATTTT.

This clonotype was seen many times. CDR3 nucleotide sequence: TGTGCCAGCAGTTACGCGACACGCGCAACTAATGAAAAACTGTTTTTT. Translating it yields CASSYATRATNEKLFF. The V and J genes are TRBV6-5 and TRBJ1-4; D remains ambiguous. V was trimmed by 2 bases and J by 0 bases, leaving 10 bases between them. Germline CDR1 and CDR2: MNHEY and SVGAGI. This CDR3 has 16 residues.